The entry below gives a single T cell receptor beta chain sequence along with its context. Its matching antigen is unknown. The sample comes from a study of T cell clonotyping in hematopoietic cell transplantation. Findings of the study overall: Few recipient clonotypes overlapped donors; over 97% were de novo at given depth.

Here immunoSEQ multiplex PCR was the method, and the copy in TCRdb shows in-frame clones only, minus some. The table records around 2,000 clones, 75% to 90% of them present only once. This CDR3 has 15 amino acids. V lost 4 bases and J lost 3; bases outside the gene matches: 7. Germline-derived CDR1 and CDR2 are SGHDT and YYEEEE. This receptor was identified in a man aged 40-55 years in good health. Some clones in this sample may be carry-over from other donors' samples. Material: peripheral blood mononuclear cells. This chain links TRBV5-6 with TRBJ1-2, with 9 bases identical to TRBD1. Here the CDR3 reads CASSPWTGAHYGYTF. DNA of the CDR3: TGTGCCAGCAGCCCATGGACAGGGGCCCACTATGGCTACACCTTC.